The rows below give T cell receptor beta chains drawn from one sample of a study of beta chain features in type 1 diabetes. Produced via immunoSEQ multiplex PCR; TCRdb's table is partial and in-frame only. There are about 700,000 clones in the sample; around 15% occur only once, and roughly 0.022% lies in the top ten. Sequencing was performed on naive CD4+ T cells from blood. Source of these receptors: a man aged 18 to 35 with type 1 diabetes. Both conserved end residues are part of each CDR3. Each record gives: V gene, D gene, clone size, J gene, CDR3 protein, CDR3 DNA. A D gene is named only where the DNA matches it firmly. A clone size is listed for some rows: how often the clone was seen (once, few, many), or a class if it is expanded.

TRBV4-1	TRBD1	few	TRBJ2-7	CASSHNKEDRGNEQYF	TGCGCCAGCAGCCATAACAAAGAGGACAGGGGGAACGAGCAGTACTTC
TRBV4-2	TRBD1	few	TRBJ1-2	CASSQEGQGLDGYTF	TGTGCCAGCAGCCAAGAAGGACAGGGGTTGGATGGCTACACCTTC
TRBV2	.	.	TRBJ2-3	CASLVTDTQYF	TGTGCCAGCTTAGTCACAGATACGCAGTATTTT
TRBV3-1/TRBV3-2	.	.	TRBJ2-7	CPSYEQYF	TGCCCATCCTACGAGCAGTACTTC
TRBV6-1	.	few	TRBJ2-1	CASSEYGGRSEQFF	TGTGCCAGCAGTGAATATGGAGGACGATCTGAGCAGTTCTTC
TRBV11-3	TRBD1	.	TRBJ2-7	CASSEGAGQGPYEQYF	TGTGCCAGCAGCGAGGGGGCCGGGCAGGGGCCCTACGAGCAGTACTTC
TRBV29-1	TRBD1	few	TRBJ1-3	CSVESRQGDNTIYF	TGCAGCGTTGAAAGCCGGCAGGGGGACAACACCATATATTTT
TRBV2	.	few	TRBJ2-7	CASSEGSLVYEQYF	TGTGCCAGCAGTGAAGGCAGCCTGGTCTACGAGCAGTACTTC
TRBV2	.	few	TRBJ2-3	CASSRTDTQYF	TGTGCCAGCAGTCGCACAGATACGCAGTATTTT
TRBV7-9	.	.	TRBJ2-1	CASSPSNEQFF	TGTGCCAGCAGCCCCTCAAATGAGCAGTTCTTC
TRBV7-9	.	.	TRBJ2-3	CASSLGLWAQTSSTDTQYF	TGTGCCAGCAGCTTAGGATTGTGGGCACAGACTTCTAGCACAGATACGCAGTATTTT
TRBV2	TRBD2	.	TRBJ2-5	CASSEGTRETQYF	TGTGCCAGCAGTGAAGGGACTAGAGAGACCCAGTACTTC
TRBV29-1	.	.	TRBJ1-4	CSVEGATNEKLFF	TGCAGCGTTGAAGGGGCAACTAATGAAAAACTGTTTTTT
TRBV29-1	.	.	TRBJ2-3	CSVVDRTDTQYF	TGCAGCGTCGTTGACCGAACAGATACGCAGTATTTT
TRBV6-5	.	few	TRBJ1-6	CASSYSGQTNSPLHF	TGTGCCAGCAGTTACTCGGGCCAGACCAATTCACCCCTCCACTTT
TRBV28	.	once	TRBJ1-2	CASSSSGPAVYGYTF	TGTGCCAGCAGTTCGAGCGGCCCTGCCGTTTATGGCTACACCTTC
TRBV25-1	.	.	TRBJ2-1	CASASDTGAGEQFF	TGTGCCAGCGCCTCGGACACCGGGGCGGGTGAGCAGTTCTTC
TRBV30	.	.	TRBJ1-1	CAWSVLVSEAFF	TGTGCCTGGAGTGTACTAGTCAGTGAAGCTTTCTTT
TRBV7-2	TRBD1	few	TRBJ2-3	CASSPKTGGATDTQYF	TGTGCCAGCAGCCCTAAGACAGGGGGGGCCACAGATACGCAGTATTTT
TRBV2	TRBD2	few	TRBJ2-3	CASSDGTSGVADTQYF	TGTGCCAGCAGTGACGGGACTAGCGGGGTAGCAGATACGCAGTATTTT
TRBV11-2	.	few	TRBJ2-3	CASSFSGTDTQYF	TGTGCCAGCAGCTTCAGTGGTACAGATACGCAGTATTTT
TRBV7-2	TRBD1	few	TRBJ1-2	CASSLSRQGYGYTF	TGTGCCAGCAGCTTAAGTCGACAGGGGTATGGCTACACCTTC
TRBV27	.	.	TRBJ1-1	CASTPYPTGQRTEAFF	TGTGCCAGCACCCCTTACCCAACAGGGCAGAGGACTGAAGCTTTCTTT
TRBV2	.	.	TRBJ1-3	CASSPQTSIYF	TGTGCCAGCAGTCCTCAAACCTCCATATATTTT
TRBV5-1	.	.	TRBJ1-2	CASNDRTASSGYTF	TGCGCCAGCAATGACAGGACAGCCTCCTCAGGCTACACCTTC
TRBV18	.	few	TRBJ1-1	CASSPGRTEAFF	TGTGCCAGCTCACCAGGGAGAACTGAAGCTTTCTTT
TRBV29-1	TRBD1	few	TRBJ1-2	CSVLQGTDGYTF	TGCAGCGTTTTACAGGGGACGGATGGCTACACCTTC
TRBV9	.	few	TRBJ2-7	CASSVAPPDTGPDEQYF	TGTGCCAGCAGCGTAGCCCCTCCGGACACAGGACCCGACGAGCAGTACTTC
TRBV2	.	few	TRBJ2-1	CASTGGSSYNEQFF	TGTGCCAGCACTGGTGGCAGCTCCTACAATGAGCAGTTCTTC
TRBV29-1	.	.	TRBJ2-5	CSGGPERTQYF	TGCAGCGGCGGGCCGGAGCGGACCCAGTACTTC
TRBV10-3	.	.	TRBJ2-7	CAISETGPYEQYF	TGTGCCATCAGTGAGACAGGGCCCTACGAGCAGTACTTC
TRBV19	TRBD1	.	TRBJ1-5	CASKTGGATGQPQHF	TGTGCCAGCAAGACAGGGGGCGCGACCGGTCAGCCCCAGCATTTT
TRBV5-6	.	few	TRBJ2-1	CASSGRMNNEQFF	TGTGCCAGCAGCGGTAGAATGAACAATGAGCAGTTCTTC
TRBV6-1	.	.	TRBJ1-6	CASSEKLGVNSPLHF	TGTGCCAGCAGTGAAAAGTTAGGGGTTAATTCACCCCTCCACTTT
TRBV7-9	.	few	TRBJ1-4	CASSLTGPSATNEKLFF	TGTGCCAGCAGCTTGACAGGCCCTTCTGCAACTAATGAAAAACTGTTTTTT
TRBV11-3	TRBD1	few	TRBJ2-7	CASSLDGGQGLSEQYF	TGTGCCAGCAGCTTAGATGGAGGACAGGGTCTATCCGAGCAGTACTTC
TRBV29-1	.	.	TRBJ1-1	CSVQRGNTEAFF	TGCAGCGTTCAAAGGGGGAACACTGAAGCTTTCTTT
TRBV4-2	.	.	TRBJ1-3	CASSQERYSSGNTIYF	TGTGCCAGCAGCCAAGAGCGGTACAGCTCTGGAAACACCATATATTTT
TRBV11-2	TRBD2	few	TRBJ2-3	CASSLAPLRGGPDTQYF	TGTGCCAGCAGCTTAGCCCCCCTACGGGGGGGACCAGATACGCAGTATTTT
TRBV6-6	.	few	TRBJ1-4	CASDPGNSGRFF	TGTGCCAGCGACCCAGGGAATTCCGGGCGTTTTTTT
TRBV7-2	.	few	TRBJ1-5	CASTDTQGSYQPQHF	TGTGCCAGCACCGATACACAGGGTTCCTATCAGCCCCAGCATTTT
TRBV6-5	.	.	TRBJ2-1	CASRPETLIYNEQFF	TGTGCCAGCAGGCCAGAAACGCTAATATACAATGAGCAGTTCTTC